The clone carrying this T cell receptor beta chain was counted only a few times. The antigen remains undetermined. TCRdb independently ran MiXCR on the RACE reads; one entry per CDR3 protein. The sample consists of tens of thousands of distinct CDR3 sequences, roughly 7.2% of them appearing once. Time point denoted: pre-sensitization, week 0. Treatment meaning: therapeutic diphenylcyclopropenone sensitization with weekly scalp DPC. The CDR3 runs 14 residues. From germline, CDR1 is MDHEN and CDR2 SYDVKM. The V end was cut by 2 bases, the J end by 9 bases, with 15 bases between. This sample was taken from a study of human T cells and chemical hapten exposure. Looking at the study overall: Skin on the upper inner arm, about 2 cm by about 2 cm in size, was sensitized with 2% DPC. Patients, mostly women, had alopecia areata, alopecia totalis or alopecia universalis. TCR yields per sample varied, mainly owing to small pooled library volume differences. Study-level findings and limits: Versus controls, significantly more large CDR3 similarity clusters arose from expanded TCRs.

The sequencing here drew on whole blood, taken in connection with sensitization to the hapten diphenylcyclopropenone (DPC). This chain uses TRBV28 with TRBJ2-3; D is undetermined. The receptor was derived from a woman between 45 and 65 years old with alopecia areata. Some clones in this sample may be carry-over from other donors' samples. The CDR3 spells CASSLVGPEMTQYF. CDR3 DNA sequence: TGTGCCAGCAGTTTAGTGGGCCCCGAGATGACGCAGTATTTT.